These 26 T cell receptor beta chains were sequenced from one sample in a study of T cell responses to AZD1222 COVID-19 vaccine. Profiling relied on immunoSEQ multiplex PCR, and the TCRdb table lists in-frame clones only, not all of them. The sample yields 110,000 to 150,000 clones, less than 95% seen once. Here the sequenced sample was peripheral blood, taken on day 0 of AZD1222 vaccination. The receptors shown here come from an adult in good health.

This rearrangement joins TRBV6-5 to TRBJ1-5; D is undetermined. The CDR3 covers 14 residues. V lost 8 bases and J 6 bases, leaving 17 bases between the germline ends. The germline V gene encodes CDR1 MNHEY and CDR2 SVGAGI. As DNA, the CDR3 is TGTGCCAGCGCCCCCGTTACGAGTGTTCAGCCCCAGCATTTT. This sequence encodes CASAPVTSVQPQHF.

V usage is TRBV4-2 and J usage is TRBJ1-2; weak D call: TRBD1 (5 bases). V lost 2 bases and J lost 6, with 19 bases in between. Germline V gene lookup returns CDR1 LGHNA and CDR2 YNFKEQ. The CDR3 totals 16 residues. The CDR3 region is CASSQTQFGGFDGYTF. Here the CDR3 DNA reads TGTGCCAGCAGCCAAACACAGTTCGGGGGTTTCGATGGCTACACCTTC.

This clone has a handful of counts. V gene TRBV5-4 combines with J gene TRBJ2-7; 12 bases map to TRBD2. The CDR3 length is 15 residues. The junction had 1 base not matched to a gene; V was cut back by 2 bases and J by 1 base. Germline-derived CDR1 and CDR2 are SGHNT and YYREEE (reference sequence). The CDR3 DNA follows: TGTGCCAGCAGCTTACTAGCGGGGGGATCCTACGAGCAGTACTTC. Amino acids: CASSLLAGGSYEQYF.

This rearrangement joins TRBV5-4 to TRBJ1-2, with unresolved D. The CDR3 is made up of 15 amino acids. Germline V gives CDR1 SGHNT, CDR2 YYREEE (reference sequence). With 6 bases removed from V and 3 bases from J, the gap between germline ends came to 18 bases. The CDR3 nucleotides read TGTGCCAGCACCACCCCCGGGCTAAGATACTATGGCTACACCTTC. This translates into CASTTPGLRYYGYTF.

This clone turned up a few times. The gene calls are TRBV4-2 and TRBJ2-7; tentatively, D is TRBD1 (6 bases). V was clipped by 1 base and J by 2 bases, with 12 bases between them. The CDR3 is made up of 15 amino acids. Germline V lookup: CDR1 LGHNA, CDR2 YNFKEQ. Here the CDR3 DNA reads TGTGCCAGCAGCCAAGGGAACAGGGAAACCTACGAGCAGTACTTC. Translation gives CASSQGNRETYEQYF.

V is TRBV5-4 and J is TRBJ1-1; unclear D gene. Germline-derived CDR1 and CDR2 are SGHNT and YYREEE (reference sequence). The V end lost 2 bases, the J end lost 2 bases, and 7 bases lay between the germline ends. This CDR3 has 13 residues. The CDR3 is CASSFRHNTEAFF. CDR3 sequence (DNA): TGTGCCAGCAGCTTCAGACATAACACTGAAGCTTTCTTT.

The CDR3 DNA follows: TGTGCCAGCAGTTTGGGGGCTAGCGGAACTAATGAGCAGTTCTTC. Translation: CASSLGASGTNEQFF. V gene TRBV27 combines with J gene TRBJ2-1, with a possible D match to TRBD2 (7 bases). Germline values: CDR1 MNHEY, CDR2 SMNVEV (reference sequence). This CDR3 spans 15 amino acids. Deletions cut 3 bases from V and 7 bases from J, with 16 bases between.

The chain couples TRBV6-6 to TRBJ1-5; TRBD1 might be the D (6 bases). The CDR3 loop spans 14 amino acids. Trimming stripped 5 bases from V and 6 bases from J, with 14 bases between. The germline V gene encodes CDR1 MNHNY and CDR2 SVGAGI (reference sequence). CDR3 loop: CASSPEGVGQPQHF. The CDR3 nucleotides read TGTGCCAGCAGTCCCGAGGGGGTGGGTCAGCCCCAGCATTTT.

The chain joins TRBV10-3 to TRBJ1-2; D is perhaps TRBD1 (6 bases). CDR1 is ENHRY, CDR2 SYGVKD, per germline. This CDR3 region has 18 residues. The germline V and J ends were trimmed by 6 bases and 9 bases, with 32 bases remaining between them. DNA for the CDR3: TGTGCCATCAGGGACTTGGGCAGGGGCAGCTCCCACTCTATGCGCTACACCTTC. Its protein product is CAIRDLGRGSSHSMRYTF.

The DNA of the CDR3 is TGTGCCAGCAGCCAAGAGAGTCTTAGGTGGCTAAGTGAGCAGTTCTTC. It codes for CASSQESLRWLSEQFF. The chain combines TRBV4-2 with TRBJ2-1, with D unresolved. Germline values: CDR1 LGHNA, CDR2 YNFKEQ. The V end was cut by 0 bases, the J end by 9 bases, with 18 bases between. This CDR3 is built from 16 residues.

The rearrangement joins TRBV9 to TRBJ1-1; D is uncertain. Germline-derived CDR1 and CDR2 are SGDLS and YYNGEE. The length of the CDR3 is 14 residues. Trimming took off 3 bases at V and 2 bases at J, with 11 bases between the two ends. The CDR3, as DNA: TGTGCCAGCAGCGCAAGTGGGGTTAACACTGAAGCTTTCTTT. Translated, it gives CASSASGVNTEAFF.

This chain links TRBV29-1 with TRBJ1-1, with 8 bases identical to TRBD1. The CDR3 loop spans 13 amino acids. CDR1 is SQVTM and CDR2 is ANQGSEA in the germline V gene. The trim removed 2 bases at V and 7 bases at J, leaving 6 bases unmatched. CDR3 DNA: TGCAGCGTTGAAAGGCAGGGGGCCGGTGAAGCTTTCTTT. Protein sequence: CSVERQGAGEAFF.

The chain is built from TRBV18 and TRBJ1-1, with D tentatively TRBD1 (5 bases). The CDR3 runs 11 residues. From germline, CDR1 is KGHSH and CDR2 LQKENI. V was clipped by 3 bases and J by 10 bases, with 9 bases between them. The CDR3: CASSPGERAFF. DNA for the CDR3: TGTGCCAGCTCACCGGGGGAAAGAGCTTTCTTT.

The chain recombines TRBV5-1 with TRBJ2-7, with D maybe TRBD1 (6 bases). V lost 4 bases and J lost 3, with 14 bases in between. Looked up from germline, CDR1 is SGHRS and CDR2 is YFSETQ. The length of the CDR3 is 14 residues. DNA of the CDR3: TGCGCCAGCAGCCCGGGGACACCGAACTACGAGCAGTACTTC. It encodes CASSPGTPNYEQYF. The complete variable domain, with remaining parts taken from reference TRBV5-1 and TRBJ2-7, reads KAGVTQTPRYLIKTRGQQVTLSCSPISGHRSVSWYQQTPGQGLQFLFEYFSETQRNKGNFPGRFSGRQFSNSRSEMNVSTLELGDSALYLCASSPGTPNYEQYFGPGTRLTVT.

The chain carries TRBV7-2 and TRBJ2-1; 10 bases agree with TRBD2. CDR1 and CDR2 from the germline V gene are SGHTA and FQGNSA. V dropped 1 base and J dropped 9; count of bases not matched to a gene: 9. This CDR3 has 16 residues. The CDR3: CASSLGPGLAKGEQFF. The CDR3 coding sequence is TGTGCCAGCAGCTTAGGGCCGGGACTAGCGAAGGGTGAGCAGTTCTTC.

The chain links TRBV4-3 to TRBJ1-1; 7 bases are a match to TRBD1. J gave up 0 bases and V 2 bases, and 9 bases lay outside the gene matches. This CDR3 comprises 17 residues. Germline CDR1 is LGHNA and CDR2 is YSLEER. This CDR3 is CASSQYQGDGLNTEAFF. For the CDR3, the DNA is TGCGCCAGCAGCCAATATCAGGGGGATGGCTTGAACACTGAAGCTTTCTTT.

The chain uses TRBV7-2 and TRBJ2-1; TRBD1 or TRBD2 may be the D gene (5 bases each). The CDR3 is 13 amino acids. CDR1 and CDR2 from the germline V gene are SGHTA and FQGNSA. Between the trimmed V and J ends, which lost 5 bases and 4 bases, there was a span of 9 bases. The CDR3 nucleotides read TGTGCCAGCAGCGGGGGTTCTTACAATGAGCAGTTCTTC. Translation: CASSGGSYNEQFF.

V is TRBV2 and J is TRBJ2-7, with 8 bases fitting TRBD2. Per the germline V gene, CDR1 is SNHLY and CDR2 is FYNNEI. The CDR3 sequence is 15 residues long. The J segment lost 3 bases and the V segment lost 6 bases, leaving 10 bases of the junction unmatched. CDR3 sequence (DNA): TGTGCCAGCAGGGGCAGACAGGCGGGAGGCTACGAGCAGTACTTC. It codes for CASRGRQAGGYEQYF. Complete variable domain (other parts from reference TRBV2 and TRBJ2-7): EPEVTQTPSHQVTQMGQEVILRCVPISNHLYFYWYRQILGQKVEFLVSFYNNEISEKSEIFDDQFSVERPDGSNFTLKIRSTKLEDSAMYFCASRGRQAGGYEQYFGPGTRLTVT.

The DNA of the CDR3 is TGTGCCAGCAGCCCGGGGGACCTCGGAAACACCATATATTTT. This sequence encodes CASSPGDLGNTIYF. The chain is built from TRBV7-9 and TRBJ1-3, with a weak D call TRBD1 (5 bases). The length of the CDR3 is 14 residues. CDR1 is SEHNR and CDR2 is FQNEAQ in the germline V gene (reference sequence). V was clipped by 5 bases and J by 4 bases, with 12 bases between them.

The chain joins TRBV28 to TRBJ2-7, with D tentatively TRBD2 (5 bases). Trimming stripped 3 bases from V and 5 bases from J, with 17 bases between. This CDR3 region has 15 residues. Germline loops: CDR1 MDHEN, CDR2 SYDVKM. The CDR3: CASSLRAMNRNEQYF. CDR3 in DNA: TGTGCCAGCAGTTTGAGGGCCATGAACCGAAACGAGCAGTACTTC. The whole variable domain, remainder taken from reference TRBV28 and TRBJ2-7, is DVKVTQSSRYLVKRTGEKVFLECVQDMDHENMFWYRQDPGLGLRLIYFSYDVKMKEKGDIPEGYSVSREKKERFSLILESASTNQTSMYLCASSLRAMNRNEQYFGPGTRLTVT.

As concerns this clone: Lacking the conserved final phenylalanine or tryptophan, this CDR3 likely reflects a read error. The limits of the CDR3 on the DNA are not certain, so only TCRdb's listed CDR3 is given. The chain carries TRBV19 and TRBJ2-7. The CDR3 spans 11 amino acids, including both terminal residues. Germline CDR1 LNHDA, CDR2 SQIVND (reference sequence). The CDR3 spells CASSIDFNNWD.

The J gene is TRBJ1-2, the V gene TRBV7-2; 9 bases match TRBD1. The V gene's germline CDR1 is SGHTA and CDR2 FQGNSA. The V gene end was trimmed by 6 bases and the J gene end by 7 bases; junction bases not matched to a gene: 9. The CDR3 consists of 14 residues. CDR3 region: CASRTGTGLSGYTF. In nucleotides, the CDR3 is TGTGCCAGCAGGACGGGGACAGGGCTAAGTGGCTACACCTTC.

The chain carries TRBV15 and TRBJ1-6, with unresolved D. Between the trimmed V and J ends, which lost 0 bases and 11 bases, there was a span of 5 bases. Germline V lookup: CDR1 LNHNV, CDR2 YYDKDF (reference sequence). CDR3 size: 12 residues. The CDR3 DNA is TGTGCCACCAGCAGAGATCAGACACCCCTCCACTTT. Translated: CATSRDQTPLHF.

This chain links TRBV19 with TRBJ2-1; 12 bases agree with TRBD2. CDR1 and CDR2 from the germline V gene are LNHDA and SQIVND (reference sequence). Trimming took 8 bases from V and 9 from J; bases not matched to a gene: 8. The CDR3 totals 14 residues. CDR3 sequence: CASSSGRAEGEQFF. CDR3 nucleotide sequence: TGTGCCAGTTCTAGCGGGAGGGCCGAAGGTGAGCAGTTCTTC.

The chain links TRBV5-1 to TRBJ2-7, with a weak D call TRBD2 (5 bases). V was shortened by 5 bases and J by 1 base, with 10 bases between the two germline ends. This CDR3 has 13 amino acids. Germline CDR1 is SGHRS and CDR2 is YFSETQ. The CDR3 DNA follows: TGCGCCAGCAGACCGGGAACTTCCTACGAGCAGTACTTC. This encodes CASRPGTSYEQYF.

This clone has just a few counts. The V and J genes are TRBV13 and TRBJ1-1; 7 bases map to TRBD1. The V gene's germline CDR1 is PRHDT and CDR2 FYEKMQ (reference sequence). V shed 2 bases and J 6 bases; nucleotides not matched to a gene: 6. The CDR3 covers 14 residues. Here the CDR3 DNA reads TGTGCCAGCAGCTTAAGAGGCGGACAGGCTGAAGCTTTCTTT. Translating gives CASSLRGGQAEAFF.